This T cell receptor beta chain appears in the sequencing data of a study of T-cell reconstitution after alpha-beta-depleted transplantation in children. Researchers prepared the TCRbeta library using unique molecular identifiers, the study reports. TCRdb reanalysed the PCR reads using MiXCR and keeps one entry per CDR3 protein. The table records roughly 190,000 distinct CDR3 sequences, just over 14% of them present only once. Ten or more counts support this clonotype. From germline, CDR1 is SGHDN and CDR2 FVKESK. The CDR3 has 16 amino acids. J lost 0 bases, V lost 6 bases, and 10 bases had no gene match.

Sequenced material: PBMCs from the stem cell graft donor, taken from the stem cell graft. The receptor comes from a human donor who donated a stem cell graft to a child with acute lymphoblastic leukemia. The genes are TRBV14 and TRBJ2-7; 8 bases agree with TRBD2. In nucleotides, the CDR3 is TGTGCCAGCAGTCAGAGAAGCGGGAGCAGCTCCTACGAGCAGTACTTC. Translated, it gives CASSQRSGSSSYEQYF.